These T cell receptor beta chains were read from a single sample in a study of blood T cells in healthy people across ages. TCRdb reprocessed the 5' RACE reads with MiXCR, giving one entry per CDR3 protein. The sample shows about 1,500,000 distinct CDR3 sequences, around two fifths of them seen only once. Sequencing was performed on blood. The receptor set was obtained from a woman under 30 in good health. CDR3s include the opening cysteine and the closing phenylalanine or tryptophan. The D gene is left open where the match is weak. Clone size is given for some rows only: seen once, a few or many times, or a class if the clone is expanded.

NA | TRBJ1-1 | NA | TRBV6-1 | CASSDPRGYTEAFF | TGTGCCAGCAGTGATCCACGCGGGTACACTGAAGCTTTCTTT
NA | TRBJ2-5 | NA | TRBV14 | CASSQDRQSYQETQYF | TGTGCCAGCAGCCAAGATAGACAGTCATACCAAGAGACCCAGTACTTC
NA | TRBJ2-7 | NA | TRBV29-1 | CSVEWAGAYEQYF | TGCAGCGTTGAGTGGGCCGGGGCCTACGAGCAGTACTTC
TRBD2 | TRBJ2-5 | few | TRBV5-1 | CASQGTIQETQYF | TGCGCCAGCCAAGGGACTATCCAAGAGACCCAGTACTTC
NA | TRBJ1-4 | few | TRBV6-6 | CASSYPGRGDLEKLFF | TGTGCCAGCAGTTACCCGGGGCGGGGCGACCTTGAAAAACTGTTTTTT
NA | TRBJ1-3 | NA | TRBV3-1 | CASSPNKRGSGNTIYF | TGTGCCAGCAGCCCGAACAAGAGAGGCTCTGGAAACACCATATATTTT
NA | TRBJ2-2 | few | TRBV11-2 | CASSLIRGPNTGELFF | TGTGCCAGCAGCTTAATACGGGGGCCCAACACCGGGGAGCTGTTTTTT
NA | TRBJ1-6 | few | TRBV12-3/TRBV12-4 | CASTWGNSPLHF | TGTGCCAGCACCTGGGGGAATTCACCCCTCCACTTT
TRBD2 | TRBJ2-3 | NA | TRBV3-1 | CASSQDRLAGLDTQYF | TGTGCCAGCAGCCAAGATCGGCTAGCGGGGTTAGATACGCAGTATTTT
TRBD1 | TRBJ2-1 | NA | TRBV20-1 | CSAVTGTGSYNEQFF | TGCAGTGCTGTTACCGGGACAGGCTCCTACAATGAGCAGTTCTTC
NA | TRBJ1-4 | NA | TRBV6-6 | CASSRQSNEKLFF | TGTGCCAGCAGTAGACAGTCTAATGAAAAACTGTTTTTT
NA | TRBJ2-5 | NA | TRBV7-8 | CASSLEGTVRSYGQYF | TGTGCCAGCAGCTTAGAGGGAACGGTTAGGTCCTACGGGCAGTACTTC
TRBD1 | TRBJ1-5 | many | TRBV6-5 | CASSLDRANQPQHF | TGTGCCAGCAGCCTTGACAGGGCCAATCAGCCCCAGCATTTT
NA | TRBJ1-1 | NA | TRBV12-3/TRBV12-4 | CASSLEEVGGTEAFF | TGTGCCAGCAGTTTAGAGGAGGTGGGCGGCACTGAAGCTTTCTTT
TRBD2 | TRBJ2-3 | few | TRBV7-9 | CASSSDTSGGASDTQYF | TGTGCCAGCAGCTCGGATACTAGCGGGGGGGCGTCAGATACGCAGTATTTT
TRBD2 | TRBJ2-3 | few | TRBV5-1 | CASSLERGDDTDTQYF | TGCGCCAGCAGCTTAGAGCGGGGGGACGACACAGATACGCAGTATTTT
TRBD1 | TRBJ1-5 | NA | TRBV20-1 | CSARGESGGADQPQHF | TGCAGTGCTAGAGGGGAATCAGGGGGCGCAGATCAGCCCCAGCATTTT
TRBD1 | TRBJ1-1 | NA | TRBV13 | CASSSGQGWTEAFF | TGTGCCAGCAGCTCGGGACAGGGTTGGACTGAAGCTTTCTTT
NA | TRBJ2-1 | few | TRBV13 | CASSQGTRQFF | TGTGCCAGCAGCCAAGGGACTCGTCAGTTCTTC
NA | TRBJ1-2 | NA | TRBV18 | CASSPPNTADYGYTF | TGTGCCAGCTCACCACCGAATACAGCAGACTATGGCTACACCTTC
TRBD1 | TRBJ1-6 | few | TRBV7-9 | CASSSRDSYNSPLHF | TGTGCCAGCAGCTCCCGGGACAGCTATAATTCACCCCTCCACTTT
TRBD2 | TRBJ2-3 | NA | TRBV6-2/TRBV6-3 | CASSQRGGVADTQYF | TGTGCCAGCTCTCAGCGGGGGGGCGTGGCAGATACGCAGTATTTT
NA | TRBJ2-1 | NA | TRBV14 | CASSQDFLAEQFF | TGTGCCAGCAGCCAAGATTTCTTGGCTGAGCAGTTCTTC
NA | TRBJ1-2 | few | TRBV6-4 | CASSEGGRGYGYTF | TGTGCCAGCAGTGAGGGGGGCAGGGGCTATGGCTACACCTTC
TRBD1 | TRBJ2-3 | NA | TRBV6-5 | CASSYQQGGSDTQYF | TGTGCCAGCAGTTACCAACAGGGGGGTTCAGATACGCAGTATTTT
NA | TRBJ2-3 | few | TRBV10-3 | CAISEMADTQYF | TGTGCCATCAGTGAGATGGCTGATACGCAGTATTTT
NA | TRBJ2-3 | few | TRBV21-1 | CASSKSPAGERDTQYF | TGTGCCAGCAGCAAATCCCCAGCGGGAGAGCGAGATACGCAGTATTTT
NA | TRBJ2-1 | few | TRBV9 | CASSAAPGGPYNEQFF | TGTGCCAGCAGCGCCGCCCCCGGGGGGCCCTACAATGAGCAGTTCTTC
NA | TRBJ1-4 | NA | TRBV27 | CASSWGGVGNEKLFF | TGTGCCAGCAGTTGGGGGGGGGTCGGGAATGAAAAACTGTTTTTT
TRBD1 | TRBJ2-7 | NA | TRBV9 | CASSARDRGRTDEQYF | TGTGCCAGCAGCGCCAGGGACAGGGGAAGGACCGACGAGCAGTACTTC
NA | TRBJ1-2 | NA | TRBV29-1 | CSVDVGDNYGYTF | TGCAGCGTTGATGTGGGAGATAACTATGGCTACACCTTC
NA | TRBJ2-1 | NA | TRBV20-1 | CSANEEGLQFF | TGCAGTGCTAACGAGGAGGGTCTGCAGTTCTTC
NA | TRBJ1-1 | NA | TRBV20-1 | CSARDGREVQNTEAFF | TGCAGTGCTAGAGATGGCCGAGAGGTTCAGAACACTGAAGCTTTCTTT
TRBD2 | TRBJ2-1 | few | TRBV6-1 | CASTSGETYNEQFF | TGTGCCAGCACTAGCGGGGAAACCTACAATGAGCAGTTCTTC
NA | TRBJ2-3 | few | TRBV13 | CASSHRGGDADTQYF | TGTGCCAGCAGCCATCGAGGGGGAGACGCAGATACGCAGTATTTT
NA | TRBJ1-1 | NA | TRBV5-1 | CASSQLPENTEAFF | TGCGCCAGCAGCCAACTCCCGGAGAACACTGAAGCTTTCTTT
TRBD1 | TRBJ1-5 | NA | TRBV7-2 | CASSQTGDQPQHF | TGTGCCAGCAGCCAGACAGGGGATCAGCCCCAGCATTTT
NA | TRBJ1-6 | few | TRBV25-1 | CASIRKGPNSPLHF | TGTGCCAGCATAAGGAAGGGGCCGAATTCACCCCTCCACTTT
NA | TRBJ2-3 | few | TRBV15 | CATSRGPGTDTQYF | TGTGCCACCAGCAGAGGCCCGGGCACAGATACGCAGTATTTT
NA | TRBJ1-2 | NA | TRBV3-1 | CASSQDIRGTRGYTF | TGTGCCAGCAGCCAAGATATCCGGGGCACCAGAGGCTACACCTTC
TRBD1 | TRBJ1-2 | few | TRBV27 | CASSFRTGTNGYTF | TGTGCCAGCAGTTTTCGGACAGGGACTAATGGCTACACCTTC
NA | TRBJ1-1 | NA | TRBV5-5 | CASSFQGSTEAFF | TGTGCCAGCAGCTTCCAAGGGAGCACTGAAGCTTTCTTT
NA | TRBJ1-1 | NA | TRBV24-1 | CATRQGQGTEAFF | TGTGCCACCAGGCAGGGTCAGGGCACTGAAGCTTTCTTT
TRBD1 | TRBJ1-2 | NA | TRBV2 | CASSVDRGLGGYTF | TGTGCCAGCAGTGTAGACAGGGGGCTCGGTGGCTACACCTTC
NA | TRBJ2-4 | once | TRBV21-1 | CASSYRVNEQYF | TGTGCCAGCAGCTACCGAGTCAATGAGCAGTACTTC
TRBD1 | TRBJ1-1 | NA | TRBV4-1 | CASSHPTGRSEAFF | TGTGCCAGCAGCCACCCGACAGGGAGATCTGAAGCTTTCTTT
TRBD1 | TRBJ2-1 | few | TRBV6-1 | CATKGDRGGNNEQFF | TGTGCCACCAAGGGGGACCGAGGGGGCAACAATGAGCAGTTCTTC
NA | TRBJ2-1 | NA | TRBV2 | CASMDVSTGLSYNEQFF | TGTGCCAGCATGGACGTTTCGACAGGACTCTCCTACAATGAGCAGTTCTTC
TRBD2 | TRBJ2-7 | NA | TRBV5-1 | CASSLTSGTSEQYF | TGTGCCAGCAGCTTGACTAGCGGGACTTCTGAGCAGTACTTC
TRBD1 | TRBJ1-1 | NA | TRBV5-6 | CASSLDWTGHTEAFF | TGTGCCAGCAGCCTAGATTGGACAGGGCACACTGAAGCTTTCTTT
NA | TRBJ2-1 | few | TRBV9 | CASSVTRSPYNEQFF | TGTGCCAGCAGCGTAACTAGGTCCCCCTACAATGAGCAGTTCTTC
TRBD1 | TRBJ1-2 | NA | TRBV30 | CAWSGGQGDYGYTF | TGTGCCTGGAGCGGGGGACAGGGCGACTATGGCTACACCTTC
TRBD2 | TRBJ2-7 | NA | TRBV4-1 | CASSQEWAGDSYEQYF | TGCGCCAGCAGCCAAGAGTGGGCGGGGGACTCCTACGAGCAGTACTTC
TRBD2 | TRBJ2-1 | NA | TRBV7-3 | CASSSVPSGGLYEQFF | TGTGCCAGCAGCTCAGTCCCTAGCGGGGGGTTATACGAGCAGTTCTTC